A few counts support the clone carrying this TCR beta chain. Its target is not known. The data were taken from a study of early T cells in non-severe SARS-CoV-2 infection. Whole-study findings and limits: Comparison of clonotypes with VDJdb favored anti-spike CD8 responses while missing private and CD4 specificities.

Via MiXCR, TCRdb re-called the 5' RACE reads, giving one row per CDR3 protein. The data contain about 35,000 distinct CDR3 sequences, 4.7% of them singletons. CDR3 length: 17 amino acids. V lost 5 bases, J lost 2 bases, and 14 bases stayed unmatched. Germline V gene lookup returns CDR1 SGHAT and CDR2 FQNNGV. The chain is built from TRBV11-2 and TRBJ2-7; TRBD2 agrees at 8 bases. The TCR originated in an adult who was a healthcare worker with PCR-confirmed SARS-CoV-2 infection or an uninfected control (not recorded which). Input material: whole blood. The CDR3 bases are TGTGCCAGCAGCCCACTAAGTCGTAGCGGGACGCCCTACGAGCAGTACTTC. Residues: CASSPLSRSGTPYEQYF.